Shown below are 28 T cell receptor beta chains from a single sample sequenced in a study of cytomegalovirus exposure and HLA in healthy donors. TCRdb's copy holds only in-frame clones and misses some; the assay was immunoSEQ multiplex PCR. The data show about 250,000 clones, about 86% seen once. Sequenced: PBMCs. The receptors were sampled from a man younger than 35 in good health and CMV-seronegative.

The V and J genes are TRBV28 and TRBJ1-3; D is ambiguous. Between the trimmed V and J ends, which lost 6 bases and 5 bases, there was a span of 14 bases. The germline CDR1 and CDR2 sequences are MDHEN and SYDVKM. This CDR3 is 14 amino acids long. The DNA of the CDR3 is TGTGCCAGCAGCAAGGAGGAGGATCGAAACACCATATATTTT. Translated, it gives CASSKEEDRNTIYF.

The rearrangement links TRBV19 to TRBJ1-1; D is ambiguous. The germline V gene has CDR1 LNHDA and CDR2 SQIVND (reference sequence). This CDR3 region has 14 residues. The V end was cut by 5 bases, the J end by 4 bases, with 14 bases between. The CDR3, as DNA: TGTGCCAGTAGTTTCGAGGGTCTTTCCACTGAAGCTTTCTTT. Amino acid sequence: CASSFEGLSTEAFF.

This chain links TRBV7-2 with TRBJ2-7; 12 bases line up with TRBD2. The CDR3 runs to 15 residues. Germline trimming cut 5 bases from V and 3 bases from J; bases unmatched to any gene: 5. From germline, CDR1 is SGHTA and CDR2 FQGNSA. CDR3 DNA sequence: TGTGCCAGCAGCACCCTAGCGGGGGGGTTCTACGAGCAGTACTTC. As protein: CASSTLAGGFYEQYF.

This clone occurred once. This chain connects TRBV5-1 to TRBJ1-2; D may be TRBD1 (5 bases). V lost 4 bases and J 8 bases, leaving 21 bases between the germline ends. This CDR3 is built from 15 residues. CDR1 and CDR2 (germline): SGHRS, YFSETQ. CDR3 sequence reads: CASSPEPDSVLGYTF. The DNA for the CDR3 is TGCGCCAGCAGCCCGGAGCCAGACAGTGTCCTGGGCTACACCTTC.

The CDR3 region has the DNA TGTGCCAGCAGACCGGGAAGCGGGAGATACGCCTACGAGCAGTACTTC. Translating it yields CASRPGSGRYAYEQYF. V is TRBV7-9 and J is TRBJ2-7, with 8 bases fitting TRBD2. CDR1 is SEHNR, CDR2 FQNEAQ, per germline (reference sequence). The CDR3 totals 16 residues. Trimming cost V 6 bases and J 2 bases; bases outside gene matches: 12.

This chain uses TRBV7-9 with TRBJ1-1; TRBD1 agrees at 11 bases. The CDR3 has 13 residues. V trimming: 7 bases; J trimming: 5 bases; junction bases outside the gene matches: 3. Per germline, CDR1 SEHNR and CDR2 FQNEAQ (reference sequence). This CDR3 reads CASIGTGGTEAFF. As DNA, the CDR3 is TGTGCCAGCATCGGGACAGGGGGGACTGAAGCTTTCTTT.

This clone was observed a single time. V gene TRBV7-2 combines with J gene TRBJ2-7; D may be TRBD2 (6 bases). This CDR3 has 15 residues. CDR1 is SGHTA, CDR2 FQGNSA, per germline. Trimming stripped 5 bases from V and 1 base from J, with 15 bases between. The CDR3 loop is CASSPTFAGSYEQYF. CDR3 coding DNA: TGTGCCAGCAGCCCTACCTTCGCGGGGTCCTACGAGCAGTACTTC.

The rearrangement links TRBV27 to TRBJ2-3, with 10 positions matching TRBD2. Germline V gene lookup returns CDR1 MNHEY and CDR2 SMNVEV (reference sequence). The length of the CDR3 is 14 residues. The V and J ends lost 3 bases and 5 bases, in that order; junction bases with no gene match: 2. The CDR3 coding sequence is TGTGCCAGCAGTTTGAGCGGGAGGGGAGATACGCAGTATTTT. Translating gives CASSLSGRGDTQYF.

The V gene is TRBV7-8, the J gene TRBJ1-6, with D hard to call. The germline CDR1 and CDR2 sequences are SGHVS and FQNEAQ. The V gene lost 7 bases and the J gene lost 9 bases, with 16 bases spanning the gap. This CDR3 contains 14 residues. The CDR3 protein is CASTTLVGSSPLHF. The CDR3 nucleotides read TGTGCCAGCACCACCCTAGTGGGTTCTTCACCCCTCCACTTT.

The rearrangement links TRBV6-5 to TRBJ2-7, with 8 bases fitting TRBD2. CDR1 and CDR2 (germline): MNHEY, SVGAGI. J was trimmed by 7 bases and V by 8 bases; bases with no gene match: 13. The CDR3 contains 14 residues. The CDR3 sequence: CASGGRGRLSEQYF. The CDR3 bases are TGTGCCAGCGGGGGCCGCGGGAGGTTGAGTGAGCAGTACTTC.

CDR3 nucleotides: TGTGCCAGCAGCTTAGCAGTGGGGGGGGTCACAGATACGCAGTATTTT. It specifies CASSLAVGGVTDTQYF. The chain uses TRBV7-2 and TRBJ2-3, with 7 nucleotides matching TRBD2. Per germline, CDR1 SGHTA and CDR2 FQGNSA. J gave up 2 bases and V 0 bases, and 5 bases lay outside the gene matches. This CDR3 has 16 residues.

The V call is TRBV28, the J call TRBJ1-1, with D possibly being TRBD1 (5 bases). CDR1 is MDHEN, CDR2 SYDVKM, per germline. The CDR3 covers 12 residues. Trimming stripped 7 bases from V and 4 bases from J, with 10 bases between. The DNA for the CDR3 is TGTGCCAGCATCGACAGCGCCACTGAAGCTTTCTTT. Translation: CASIDSATEAFF.

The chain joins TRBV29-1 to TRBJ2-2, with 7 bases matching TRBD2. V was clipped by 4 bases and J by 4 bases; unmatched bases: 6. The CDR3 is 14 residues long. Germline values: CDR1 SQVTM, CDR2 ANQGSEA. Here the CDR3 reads CSVAQRDFTGELFF. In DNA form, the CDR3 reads TGCAGCGTTGCGCAGCGGGATTTCACCGGGGAGCTGTTTTTT.

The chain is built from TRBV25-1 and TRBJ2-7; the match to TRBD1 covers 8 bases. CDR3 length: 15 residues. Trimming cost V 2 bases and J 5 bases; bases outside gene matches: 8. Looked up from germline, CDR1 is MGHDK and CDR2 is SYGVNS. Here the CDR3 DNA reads TGTGCCAGCAGTGAAGGACAGGGAGAAGAAAACGAGCAGTACTTC. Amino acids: CASSEGQGEENEQYF.

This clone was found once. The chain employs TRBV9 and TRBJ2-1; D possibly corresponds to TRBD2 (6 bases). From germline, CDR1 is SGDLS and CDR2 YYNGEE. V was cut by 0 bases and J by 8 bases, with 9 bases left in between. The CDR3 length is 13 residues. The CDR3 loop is CASSVGLVDEQFF. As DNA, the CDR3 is TGTGCCAGCAGCGTAGGACTAGTGGATGAGCAGTTCTTC. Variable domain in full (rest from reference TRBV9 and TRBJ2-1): DSGVTQTPKHLITATGQRVTLRCSPRSGDLSVYWYQQSLDQGLQFLIQYYNGEERAKGNILERFSAQQFPDLHSELNLSSLELGDSALYFCASSVGLVDEQFFGPGTRLTVL.

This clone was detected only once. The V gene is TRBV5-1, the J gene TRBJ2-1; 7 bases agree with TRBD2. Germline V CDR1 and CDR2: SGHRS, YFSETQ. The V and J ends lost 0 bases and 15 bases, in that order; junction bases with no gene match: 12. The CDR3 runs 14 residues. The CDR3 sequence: CASSLGTMGGGPFF. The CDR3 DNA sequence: TGCGCCAGCAGCTTGGGGACCATGGGGGGAGGGCCGTTCTTC.

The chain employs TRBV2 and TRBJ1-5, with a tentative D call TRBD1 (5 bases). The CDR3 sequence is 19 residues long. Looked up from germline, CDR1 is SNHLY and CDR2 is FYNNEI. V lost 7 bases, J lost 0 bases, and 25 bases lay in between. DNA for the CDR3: TGTGCCAGCACCGGAGGGGTTCAGGGCATACTGAATAGCAATCAGCCCCAGCATTTT. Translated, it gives CASTGGVQGILNSNQPQHF.

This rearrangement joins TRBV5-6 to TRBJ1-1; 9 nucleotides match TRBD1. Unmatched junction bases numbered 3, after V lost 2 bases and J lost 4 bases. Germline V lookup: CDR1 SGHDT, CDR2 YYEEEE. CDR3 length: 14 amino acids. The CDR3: CASSLGTGITEAFF. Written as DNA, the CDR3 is TGTGCCAGCAGCTTAGGGACAGGGATCACTGAAGCTTTCTTT.

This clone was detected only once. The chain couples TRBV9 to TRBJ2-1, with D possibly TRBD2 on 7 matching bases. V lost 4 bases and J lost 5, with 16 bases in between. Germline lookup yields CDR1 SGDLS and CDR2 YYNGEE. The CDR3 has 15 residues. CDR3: CASSPGGGSNNEQFF. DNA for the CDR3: TGTGCCAGCAGCCCCGGGGGCGGGAGCAACAATGAGCAGTTCTTC.

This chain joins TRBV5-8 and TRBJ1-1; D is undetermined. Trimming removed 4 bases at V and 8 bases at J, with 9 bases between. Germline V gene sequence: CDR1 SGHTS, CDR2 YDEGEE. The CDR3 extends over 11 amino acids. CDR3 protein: CASSLGGEAFF. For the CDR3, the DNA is TGTGCCAGCAGCCTGGGAGGGGAAGCTTTCTTT. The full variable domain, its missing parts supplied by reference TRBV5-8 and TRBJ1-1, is EAGVTQSPTHLIKTRGQQATLRCSPISGHTSVYWYQQALGLGLQFLLWYDEGEERNRGNFPPRFSGRQFPNYSSELNVNALELEDSALYLCASSLGGEAFFGQGTRLTVV.

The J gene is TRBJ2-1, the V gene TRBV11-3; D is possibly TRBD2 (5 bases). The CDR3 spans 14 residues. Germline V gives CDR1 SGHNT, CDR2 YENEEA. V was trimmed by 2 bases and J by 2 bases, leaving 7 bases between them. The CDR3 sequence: CASSLSGTYNEQFF. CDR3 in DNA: TGTGCCAGCAGCTTATCCGGGACCTACAATGAGCAGTTCTTC.

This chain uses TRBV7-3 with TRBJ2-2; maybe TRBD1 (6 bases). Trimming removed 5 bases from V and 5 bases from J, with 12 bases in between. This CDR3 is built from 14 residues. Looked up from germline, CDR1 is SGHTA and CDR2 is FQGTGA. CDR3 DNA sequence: TGTGCCAGCAGCCCGGGACACCAGACCGGGGAGCTGTTTTTT. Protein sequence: CASSPGHQTGELFF.

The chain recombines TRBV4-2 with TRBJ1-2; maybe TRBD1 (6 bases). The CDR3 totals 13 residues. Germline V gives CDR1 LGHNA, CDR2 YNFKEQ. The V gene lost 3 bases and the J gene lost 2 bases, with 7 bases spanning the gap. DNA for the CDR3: TGTGCCAGCAGCCATCAGGGGAACTATGGCTACACCTTC. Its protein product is CASSHQGNYGYTF.

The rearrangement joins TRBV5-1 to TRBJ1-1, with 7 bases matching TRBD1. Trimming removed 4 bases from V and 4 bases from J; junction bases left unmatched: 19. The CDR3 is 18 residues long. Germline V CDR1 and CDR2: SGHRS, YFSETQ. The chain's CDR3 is CASSGFVSRGGDFTEAFF. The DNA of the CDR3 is TGCGCCAGCAGCGGATTTGTGTCGAGAGGGGGCGACTTCACTGAAGCTTTCTTT.

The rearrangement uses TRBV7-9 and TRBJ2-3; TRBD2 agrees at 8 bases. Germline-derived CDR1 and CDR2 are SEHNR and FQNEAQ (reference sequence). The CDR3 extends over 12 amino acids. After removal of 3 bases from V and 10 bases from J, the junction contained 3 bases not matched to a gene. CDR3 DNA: TGTGCCAGCAGCTTTAGCGGGAATCCGCAGTATTTT. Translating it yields CASSFSGNPQYF. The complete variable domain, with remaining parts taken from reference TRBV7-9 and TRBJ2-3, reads DTGVSQNPRHKITKRGQNVTFRCDPISEHNRLYWYRQTLGQGPEFLTYFQNEAQLEKSRLLSDRFSAERPKGSFSTLEIQRTEQGDSAMYLCASSFSGNPQYFGPGTRLTVL.

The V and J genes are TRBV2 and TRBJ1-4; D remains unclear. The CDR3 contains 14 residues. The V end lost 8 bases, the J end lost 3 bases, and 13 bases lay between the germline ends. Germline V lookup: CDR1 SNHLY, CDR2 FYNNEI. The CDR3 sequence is CASSEGRANEKLFF. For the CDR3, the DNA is TGTGCCAGCTCGGAGGGTCGGGCTAATGAAAAACTGTTTTTT.

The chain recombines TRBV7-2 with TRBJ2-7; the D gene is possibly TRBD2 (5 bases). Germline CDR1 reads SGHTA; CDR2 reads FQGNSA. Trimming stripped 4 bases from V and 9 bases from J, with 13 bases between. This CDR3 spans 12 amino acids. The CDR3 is CASSWETPGQYF. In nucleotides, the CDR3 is TGTGCCAGCAGCTGGGAGACACCGGGGCAGTACTTC.

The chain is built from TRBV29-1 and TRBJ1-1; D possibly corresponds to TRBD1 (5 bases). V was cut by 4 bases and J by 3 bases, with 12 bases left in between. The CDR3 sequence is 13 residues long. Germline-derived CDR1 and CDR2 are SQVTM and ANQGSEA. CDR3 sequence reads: CSVVGGRYTEAFF. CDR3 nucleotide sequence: TGCAGCGTTGTGGGGGGGAGATACACTGAAGCTTTCTTT. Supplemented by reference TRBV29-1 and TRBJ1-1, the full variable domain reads SAVISQKPSRDICQRGTSLTIQCQVDSQVTMMFWYRQQPGQSLTLIATANQGSEATYESGFVIDKFPISRPNLTFSTLTVSNMSPEDSSIYLCSVVGGRYTEAFFGQGTRLTVV.